This is a list of T cell receptor beta chains from one sample in a study of T cells in tuberculosis. Here immunoSEQ multiplex PCR was the method, and the copy in TCRdb shows in-frame clones only, minus some. The profile shows around 41,000 clones, approximately 94% of them singletons. The specimen was PBMCs. The receptors were sampled from a donor between 10 and 35 years old with latent tuberculosis or without tuberculosis infection. Some clones in this sample may be carry-over from other donors' samples. Each CDR3 is given with its conserved first and last residue. Each record gives: CDR3 length, clone size, J gene, V gene, D gene, CDR3 DNA, CDR3 protein. The D gene is left open where the match is weak. Only some rows state a clone size, as once, few, many or a class for expanded clones.

length: 17
size: .
J: TRBJ2-3
V: TRBV11-2
D: TRBD2
DNA: TGTGCCAGCAGCTTAGGACTAGCGGGAGGGGGCACAGATACGCAGTATTTT
CDR3: CASSLGLAGGGTDTQYF

length: 15
size: .
J: TRBJ2-5
V: TRBV7-8
D: .
DNA: TGTGCCAGCAGCTTAGCATCGCACAGGGAAGAGACCCAGTACTTC
CDR3: CASSLASHREETQYF

length: 12
size: .
J: TRBJ2-3
V: TRBV11-2
D: .
DNA: TGTGCCAGCAGCTTACCTACAGATACGCAGTATTTT
CDR3: CASSLPTDTQYF

length: 11
size: .
J: TRBJ2-7
V: TRBV11-2
D: .
DNA: TGTGCCAGCAGCTTAGCTTACGAGCAGTACTTC
CDR3: CASSLAYEQYF

length: 16
size: .
J: TRBJ1-5
V: TRBV28
D: .
DNA: TGTGCCAGCAGTTTAGGGGCAGGCCAATTCAATCAGCCCCAGCATTTT
CDR3: CASSLGAGQFNQPQHF

length: 16
size: .
J: TRBJ2-3
V: TRBV7-9
D: TRBD2
DNA: TGTGCCAGCAGCTTTACTAGCGGGAGAGGTACAGATACGCAGTATTTT
CDR3: CASSFTSGRGTDTQYF

length: 20
size: .
J: TRBJ2-6
V: TRBV21-1
D: .
DNA: TGTGCCAGCAGCAGGAGGACAGGGCATCCTTTAAATTCTGGGGCCAACGTCCTGACTTTC
CDR3: CASSRRTGHPLNSGANVLTF

length: 20
size: .
J: TRBJ1-2
V: TRBV4-2
D: .
DNA: TGTGCCAGCAGCCAACAAAAACAGGGTGGATGGAATCCCCCTGTCTATGGCTACACCTTC
CDR3: CASSQQKQGGWNPPVYGYTF

length: 14
size: .
J: TRBJ2-2
V: TRBV28
D: TRBD1
DNA: TGTGCCAGCAGTTTTATGACAGGGACCGGGGAGCTGTTTTTT
CDR3: CASSFMTGTGELFF

length: 16
size: .
J: TRBJ2-1
V: TRBV7-2
D: .
DNA: TGTGCCAGCAGCCAACAAGTCCATACCCAAAACAATGAGCAGTTCTTC
CDR3: CASSQQVHTQNNEQFF

length: 13
size: .
J: TRBJ2-1
V: TRBV5-1
D: TRBD1
DNA: TGCGCCAGCAGCTCGGGACAGGGGGATGAGCAGTTCTTC
CDR3: CASSSGQGDEQFF

length: 13
size: .
J: TRBJ1-2
V: TRBV19
D: TRBD1
DNA: TGTGCCAGTAGTATCGGACAGGGGGTTGGCTACACCTTC
CDR3: CASSIGQGVGYTF

length: 15
size: .
J: TRBJ1-4
V: TRBV12-5
D: .
DNA: TGTGCTAGTGGCTGGGGGGGGTTAGCAAATGAAAAACTGTTTTTT
CDR3: CASGWGGLANEKLFF

length: 13
size: .
J: TRBJ2-7
V: TRBV5-6
D: .
DNA: TGTGCCAGCAGCCTTGAACTCTACTACGAGCAGTACTTC
CDR3: CASSLELYYEQYF

length: 16
size: .
J: TRBJ2-1
V: TRBV4-3
D: TRBD2
DNA: TGCGCCAGCAGCCAAGATTGGACTAGCGGGGGCAATGAGCAGTTCTTC
CDR3: CASSQDWTSGGNEQFF

length: 17
size: .
J: TRBJ1-3
V: TRBV4-1
D: .
DNA: TGCGCCAGCAGCCAAGATGGTTCGGGGTTATTTGGAAACACCATATATTTT
CDR3: CASSQDGSGLFGNTIYF

length: 13
size: .
J: TRBJ2-7
V: TRBV30
D: TRBD1
DNA: TGTGCCTGGCGGTCCGGGACAGCCTACGAGCAGTACTTC
CDR3: CAWRSGTAYEQYF

length: 13
size: once
J: TRBJ2-5
V: TRBV4-3
D: .
DNA: TGCGCCAGCAGCCAAGTGGAGGATGGAACCCAGTACTTC
CDR3: CASSQVEDGTQYF

length: 15
size: .
J: TRBJ1-5
V: TRBV2
D: .
DNA: TGTGCCAGCAGTTCCCCACTATCGGGTGCCCAGCCCCAGCATTTT
CDR3: CASSSPLSGAQPQHF

length: 16
size: once
J: TRBJ2-7
V: TRBV15
D: TRBD2
DNA: TGTGCCACCAGCAGAGATTGGAGCGGGAGGTCCTACGAGCAGTACTTC
CDR3: CATSRDWSGRSYEQYF

length: 14
size: once
J: TRBJ2-1
V: TRBV11-3
D: .
DNA: TGTGCCAGCAGCTTTCAGCGGAGGGACAATGAGCAGTTCTTC
CDR3: CASSFQRRDNEQFF

length: 14
size: .
J: TRBJ1-1
V: TRBV28
D: .
DNA: TGTGCCAGCAAGAAGCGGGGGTTGAACACTGAAGCTTTCTTT
CDR3: CASKKRGLNTEAFF

length: 15
size: .
J: TRBJ1-3
V: TRBV30
D: .
DNA: TGTGCCTGGAGTTTGGCAGCGTTCTCTGGAAACACCATATATTTT
CDR3: CAWSLAAFSGNTIYF

length: 15
size: .
J: TRBJ2-1
V: TRBV28
D: .
DNA: TGTGCCAGTGACAGGGTTGGTGGGAGGCGAAATGAGCAGTTCTTC
CDR3: CASDRVGGRRNEQFF

length: 13
size: .
J: TRBJ1-2
V: TRBV4-1
D: .
DNA: TGCGCCAGCAGCCAAGTGGGCGGGGATGGCTACACCTTC
CDR3: CASSQVGGDGYTF

length: 17
size: .
J: TRBJ1-5
V: TRBV28
D: .
DNA: TGTGCCAGCAGTCCCACCGGCGGCCTCGGAGGGAATCAGCCCCAGCATTTT
CDR3: CASSPTGGLGGNQPQHF

length: 12
size: .
J: TRBJ1-2
V: TRBV2
D: .
DNA: TGTGCCAGCGCCGAGGACAGTAAGGGCTACACCTTC
CDR3: CASAEDSKGYTF

length: 15
size: .
J: TRBJ2-1
V: TRBV5-1
D: .
DNA: TGCGCCAGCAGCTTGCTGTGGAGAGGGCGCAATGAGCAGTTCTTC
CDR3: CASSLLWRGRNEQFF

length: 14
size: .
J: TRBJ1-5
V: TRBV2
D: TRBD1
DNA: TGTGCCAGCAGTGCGGGACAGTGGAATCAGCCCCAGCATTTT
CDR3: CASSAGQWNQPQHF

length: 15
size: .
J: TRBJ2-1
V: TRBV7-3
D: TRBD2
DNA: TGTGCCAGCTCCCCCAGCGGGAATTCCTACAATGAGCAGTTCTTC
CDR3: CASSPSGNSYNEQFF

length: 15
size: .
J: TRBJ1-2
V: TRBV14
D: TRBD1
DNA: TGTGCCAGCAGCCAAACAGGGGGCCCCACCTATGGCTACACCTTC
CDR3: CASSQTGGPTYGYTF

length: 15
size: .
J: TRBJ2-3
V: TRBV6-1
D: .
DNA: TGTGCCAGCAGTGAACAACGGAGCAAGACAGATACGCAGTATTTT
CDR3: CASSEQRSKTDTQYF

length: 18
size: .
J: TRBJ2-2
V: TRBV5-6
D: TRBD2
DNA: TGTGCCAGCACCCACACCTCTCTCGCGGGAGGGTTCTACGGGGAGCTGTTTTTT
CDR3: CASTHTSLAGGFYGELFF

length: 14
size: once
J: TRBJ1-4
V: TRBV6-9
D: TRBD1
DNA: TGTGCCAGCAGTACGGGACAGACTAATGAAAAACTGTTTTTT
CDR3: CASSTGQTNEKLFF

length: 14
size: .
J: TRBJ1-5
V: TRBV4-1
D: .
DNA: TGCGCCAGCAGCCAAGTTGCGGGCAATCAGCCCCAGCATTTT
CDR3: CASSQVAGNQPQHF

length: 19
size: .
J: TRBJ2-7
V: TRBV7-2
D: .
DNA: TGTGCCAGCAGCTTTGGCGGCCGAGAACAGGGCCGACTCTCCTACGAGCAGTACTTC
CDR3: CASSFGGREQGRLSYEQYF

length: 14
size: .
J: TRBJ2-1
V: TRBV5-1
D: .
DNA: TGCGCCAGCAGCCTTACTATGGGGGGTAATGAGCAGTTCTTC
CDR3: CASSLTMGGNEQFF

length: 17
size: .
J: TRBJ2-5
V: TRBV30
D: TRBD2
DNA: TGTGCCTGGAGTCCCGGGATAGCGGGAGGGTACCAAGAGACCCAGTACTTC
CDR3: CAWSPGIAGGYQETQYF

length: 13
size: .
J: TRBJ2-1
V: TRBV5-4
D: TRBD2
DNA: TGTGCCAGCCGGGGAGGGTTGGGCAATGAGCAGTTCTTC
CDR3: CASRGGLGNEQFF

length: 14
size: .
J: TRBJ1-1
V: TRBV9
D: .
DNA: TGTGCCAGCAGCGTAGCGGGCAGGGGAACTGAAGCTTTCTTT
CDR3: CASSVAGRGTEAFF

length: 13
size: .
J: TRBJ2-3
V: TRBV7-2
D: .
DNA: TGTGCCAGCAGCTCGACTAGATTTGATACGCAGTATTTT
CDR3: CASSSTRFDTQYF

length: 15
size: .
J: TRBJ2-1
V: TRBV10-3
D: TRBD1
DNA: TGTGCCATCAGTGATTACGGGACAGGGTACAATGAGCAGTTCTTC
CDR3: CAISDYGTGYNEQFF

length: 15
size: .
J: TRBJ1-4
V: TRBV9
D: .
DNA: TGTGCCAGCAGCGGCGGCGGCAACCCTAATGAAAAACTGTTTTTT
CDR3: CASSGGGNPNEKLFF

length: 18
size: .
J: TRBJ1-2
V: TRBV7-9
D: TRBD1
DNA: TGTGCCAGCAGCCCGGGGACAGTGAGTCCCCTGATTAACTATGGCTACACCTTC
CDR3: CASSPGTVSPLINYGYTF

length: 15
size: .
J: TRBJ2-7
V: TRBV7-6
D: TRBD1
DNA: TGTGCCAGCAGCTTAGTCGGACAGGGAGTAGACGAGCAGTACTTC
CDR3: CASSLVGQGVDEQYF

length: 13
size: once
J: TRBJ2-2
V: TRBV6-6
D: .
DNA: TGTGCCAGCCTAGTTACACCCACCGGGGAGCTGTTTTTT
CDR3: CASLVTPTGELFF